This TCR beta chain was sequenced during a study of vaccination effects on CD4 cells after COVID-19 (dated by TCRdb to 2021 to 2024). About the investigation overall: In the ViraFEST assay, PBMC were stimulated with viral peptide pools, and TCR sequencing was then used to find antigen-specific CD4+ T cell clonotypes based on their expansion. Participants received two doses of either the BNT162b2 or the mRNA-1273 mRNA SARS-CoV-2 vaccine. Some 1.9 million PBMC per well were cultured with around 10 ug/ml peptides in IMDM containing about 5% human AB serum, approximately 9.1 IU/ml IL-2 and gentamicin. The study compared SARS-CoV-2 spike-specific CD4+ TCR repertoires before and after mRNA vaccination in COVID-19 convalescent patients and infection-naive vaccine recipients. Altogether, over 9 COVID-19 convalescent patients and a few SARS-CoV-2-naive healthy vaccine recipients made up the full study. Cultures from other donors in the study were sequenced with the Oncomine TCR Beta short-read assay on an Illumina iSeq 100.

After less than 13 days of culture, CD4+ T cells were isolated with the EasySep CD4+ T cell isolation kit. Healthy vaccine recipients had no prior SARS-CoV-2 infection, confirmed by negative nucleocapsid antibodies before and after vaccination. On days 3 and 7, half of the culture medium was replaced with fresh IL-2-containing medium. Unless otherwise noted, each peptide stimulation condition was cultured in triplicate wells. Using Ficoll-Paque Plus gradient centrifugation, PBMC were separated from whole blood and then either used fresh or cryopreserved at -140C. Genomic DNA was extracted from cultured CD4+ T cells with the QIAamp micro DNA kit. The library was prepared using the immunoSEQ multiplex PCR assay. TCR beta CDR3 sequencing was performed on DNA from the cultured, isolated CD4+ T cells. The source study handled its data this way. Non-productive TCR sequences were discarded, and reads were trimmed to the CDR3 region, with only CDR3s of 7 or more amino acids retained. Antigen-specific clonotypes were identified using the MANAFEST web app by comparison of expansion in peptide wells against reference cultures. Positive clones required FDR<0.05 expansion versus reference and all other wells, odds ratio above 5, and frequency above 0.1% in two replicate wells. Cross-reactive clonotypes were defined as significantly expanded in SARS-CoV-2 spike wells and in at least one common cold coronavirus spike condition. Levenshtein distance calculated with the stringdist R package was used to assess CDR3 similarity, and unrooted trees were constructed with ape in R 3.6.1. Sourced from immuneACCESS, this table was stored by TCRdb with only in-frame sequences that have V and J called. A share of the clones is absent; for the studies checked, an unresolved V gene accounts for under half, and the remainder has no known explanation. The V and J calls and clone size are taken from that table; D and trimming were inferred from the DNA. This sample has around 30,000 clones in its table, and 65% of those were observed once. Of the sample, 8% to 10% falls within the top ten clones.

A remark on this clone: Its antigen has not been determined. No base quality information exists; no much larger clone differs at one position.

Points the paper makes about the study in general: At late post-vaccination timepoints, both infection-induced and vaccine-induced clones showed marked clonal contraction, consistent with waning T cell responses. In healthy vaccine recipients, vaccine-induced clones were almost all SARS-CoV-2 mono-reactive, with only 1 of 255 cross-reactive with common cold coronaviruses. The study was limited by a small number of convalescent patients and lacked early post-infection timepoints.

This TCR derives from a human donor who received a COVID-19 vaccine. The sample here was CD4+ T cells from PBMCs cultured without peptide, taken before COVID-19 vaccination.

CDR3 loop: CASSHNAGGADTQYF. The nucleotide sequence is TGTGCCAGCAGCCATAACGCAGGAGGCGCAGATACGCAGTATTTT. Recombination linked TRBV3-1 (or the pseudogene TRBV3-2) to TRBJ2-3; TRBD2 is possibly the D segment (5 matching bases). The germline V gene encodes CDR1 LGHDT and CDR2 YNNKEL (reference sequence). The V and J ends are trimmed by 3 bases and 4 bases, leaving 14 bases between them. The CDR3 measures 15 amino acids from cysteine to phenylalanine. Left in the record is the CDR3 DNA by itself, 45 bases read in frame from the first base.